Here is one T cell receptor (beta chain) with its context. In the original analysis: It was from reference gene primer amplification that nucleated cell counts were estimated. The table came from immunoSEQ multiplex PCR; TCRdb's copy has only in-frame clones and leaves some out. For V, J and clone size, that table is used; D and trimming come from the DNA. In the table there are 230,000 or so clones, 65% to 85% of which are singletons. The CDR3 length is 18 residues. V shed 4 bases, J shed 0 bases, and the junction held 9 bases outside the gene matches. Looked up from germline, CDR1 is SNHLY and CDR2 is FYNNEI. This entry comes from a study of blood T cell repertoires in COVID-19. Turning to the study itself: Donors in the United States, Italy and Spain gave samples during acute or convalescent COVID-19. The cDNA or gDNA used as material had been derived from T cells, B-cell-depleted T cells, or PBMCs.

Membership in each cohort depended on participant-reported clinical history. This receptor was identified in a man aged 50 to 60 who had recovered from COVID-19. The source material was PBMCs or T cells enriched from blood (not recorded which). The V call is TRBV2, the J call TRBJ1-5; 10 bases map to TRBD1. CDR3 sequence reads: CASSVTGTGEYSNQPQHF. CDR3 DNA sequence: TGTGCCAGCAGTGTAACCGGGACAGGGGAATATAGCAATCAGCCCCAGCATTTT.